This TCR beta chain was obtained from a study of cytomegalovirus exposure and HLA in healthy donors (dated by TCRdb to about 2017). As for the study more broadly: An earlier analysis of 587 of the donors reported over 250 Gb of sequence data and approximately 120 million unique TCR beta sequences obtained from some 200 million T cells. Roughly 300 gigabases of sequencing data and around 80 million unique TCR sequences made up an early release that covered around 640 HLA-typed donors. Of the roughly 420 genotyped donors, less than 85% were placed in the genetic ancestry cluster associated with self-reported Caucasian donors. The study aimed to test whether cataloging public T cell receptors could reveal signatures of past pathogen exposure. Using immunosequencing, the study profiled T cell repertoires from 666 subjects and related those repertoires to cytomegalovirus serostatus. Along with the roughly 610-subject first cohort, a separate validation cohort of over a hundred different subjects was used. High-throughput TCR immunosequencing, statistical association of individual TCRs with disease status, and machine learning were combined to predict cytomegalovirus infection status. In a later analysis, previously published TCR beta repertoires from some 640 donors were re-analyzed and high-resolution HLA genotyping was added so that TCR occurrence patterns could be studied. Rather than using new phenotypic data, the later analysis identified candidate immune exposures from TCR beta sequences and from how often those sequences occurred across donors. In an earlier analysis of roughly 540 of the donors, high-throughput TCR beta sequencing was used to judge whether each TCR beta V gene segment behaved as functional or pseudogenic. Donor age, sex, ethnicity and CMV serostatus were collected together with the repertoire data. In a later genetic analysis, genome-wide SNP genotypes for about 55% of the 666 donors were used, and that subset was treated as a discovery cohort. All discovery cohort repertoires had been generated on a single sequencing platform. HLA typing covered class I and class II loci at four-digit resolution. Typing coverage varied by locus: about 620-630 donors for A, B, C, DRB1 and DQB1; roughly 560 for DQA1; 606 for DPA1; approximately 490 for DPB1. Because of strong linkage in the cohort, roughly five DR-DQ haplotypes were treated as single units for association and clustering. Among 398 genotyped donors of the cohort, an average of about 220,000 unique TCR beta nucleotide sequences was sequenced per donor, of which about 20% were non-productive.

The library was produced with the immunoSEQ multiplex PCR assay. For the multiplex PCR, a mixture combining 60 forward primers for TCR Vbeta segments and 13 reverse primers for TCR Jbeta segments was used. A multiplex PCR assay on genomic DNA amplified the CDR3 region of rearranged TCR beta genes. Amplified TCR beta libraries were sequenced as 87-base-pair reads on the Illumina HiSeq System. On the authors' methods: A later analysis tallied approximately 87 million unique TCR beta chains across the 666 repertoires, and some 10 million of those chains were shared by two or more donors. A nearest-neighbor algorithm error-corrected the raw reads and collapsed the reads into unique sequences, merging closely related sequences to remove PCR and sequencing errors. Alignment of CDR3 sequences to IMGT reference sequences was used to assign V, D and J gene segments. Each retained sequence needed at least a six-nucleotide match to both a V gene segment and a J gene segment. A rearrangement counted as productive if the CDR3 had no stop codons and remained in frame with V and J, and every other rearrangement counted as non-productive. CDR3 was defined by IMGT convention, running from the second conserved V-encoded cysteine to the conserved J-encoded phenylalanine. In an earlier analysis of 500 to 650 of the donors, sequences lacking an unambiguous match to a single V gene segment were excluded. In an earlier analysis of a few hundred of the donors, a V segment was called functional when productive rearrangements were above 56.7%, and segregating when the standard deviation between donors exceeded 5%. A statistical classification framework was built to diagnose cytomegalovirus status from the catalog of TCR beta chain sequences. A later analysis assigned V and J genes by comparing TCR nucleotide sequences with IMGT/GENE-DB human TR gene sequences. The TCRdist pipeline was used in a later analysis to assign CDR3 sequences and most-parsimonious VDJ recombination scenarios. In a later analysis, every TCR beta chain was defined by the combination of its CDR3 amino acid sequence and its V-gene family, and reads without a unique V-gene family were dropped. To address suspected cross-contamination and a sequencing artifact, a later analysis removed around 600 highly shared, low-generation-probability nucleotide sequences. In a later analysis, a clonal expansion index for each public chain was calculated from normalized within-repertoire ranks of inferred template counts. Generation probabilities in a later analysis came from a VDJ recombination model fitted to out-of-frame rearrangements, and those results were checked against IGoR. Hypergeometric tests were used in a later analysis to score TCR-TCR, TCR-HLA and TCR-CMV co-occurrence, with a repertoire-size bias correction applied to the TCR pairs. To estimate false discovery rates, a later analysis permuted the HLA or CMV assignments 20 times. In a later analysis, co-occurring TCRs were grouped using DBSCAN, and TCRdist sequence similarity was added for clustering within HLA-allele-positive subsets. For co-occurrence clustering, repertoires with fewer than 30,000 or more than 120,000 public chains were excluded, along with several repertoires with anomalous nucleotide sharing. TCRdb carries this immuneACCESS record with in-frame sequences only. Its versions omit some clonotypes, under half of them owing to an unresolved V gene in the studies checked, with the rest unexplained. The DNA was the basis for D and trimming; V, J and clone size are from that table. The sample includes roughly 120,000 clones, with about 75% observed a single time. The ten largest clones represent about 30% of the sample.

Study-wide findings and limitations: Most TCR sequences were observed very rarely across donors, whereas some public TCRs were present in many individuals. According to the authors, the approach could potentially be generalized to other disease states and immunological phenotypes. Cytomegalovirus status was reported to be diagnosed by the classifier with high specificity and sensitivity in both the original and validation cohorts. A later analysis found that TCR association rates varied across HLA loci, with DRB1 alleles showing the most associated TCRs and HLA-C alleles the fewest. Linkage disequilibrium might explain the correlated functional status among segregating V segments, but an unknown experimental factor could not be excluded. Assigning TCR associations to individual alleles was difficult when HLA alleles, especially DR and DQ, strongly co-occurred. In a later analysis, HLA-associated TCR beta chains showed more clonal expansion and lower generation probabilities than non-associated chains that were equally common. A few of the identified cytomegalovirus-associated TCR beta chains were confirmed in vitro to be specific for cytomegalovirus antigens. A further reported finding was that TCR beta sequences accurately predicted the HLA-A and HLA-B alleles for most subjects in the first cohort. The only immune exposure information available for the cohort was CMV serostatus. In a later analysis, more than 15,000 TCR beta sequences were associated with specific HLA alleles at a false discovery rate of 0.05. Most CMV-associated TCR beta chains appeared to be HLA-restricted in a later analysis, and the HLA associations seemed to be driven largely by CMV exposure. A later analysis reported that several top co-occurrence clusters appeared linked to parvovirus B19, influenza, CMV and Epstein-Barr virus. The cohort was sequenced for TCR beta chains only, and without alpha or paired-chain data the features that could be detected were limited. In an earlier analysis of roughly 560 of the donors, most TCR beta V segments were observed in productive rearrangements about 87% or about 30% of the time, broadly matching IMGT annotations. HLA typing was unavailable for some donors at each locus, so association tests used only the typed subset. Sequencing depth was assumed to be roughly uniform across donors in the presence/absence analyses, though that assumption may not hold. About 17 rarely observed V segments, including chromosome 9 orphons, were excluded from the earlier analysis of approximately 500 of the donors because counts were too low. Some IMGT-functional V segments, including TRBV6-2 and TRBV6-3, could not be told apart with the 87-base-pair reads, so those segments were excluded. The sequencing pipeline was judged likely to have produced a cluster of highly shared sequence variants as a technical artifact. In a later genetic analysis, a missense DCLRE1C variant was associated with V-gene and J-gene trimming of TCR beta chains, and the association was replicated in an independent cohort. In the study, approximately 160 TCR beta chains were listed as associated with cytomegalovirus. According to a later genetic analysis, donors in an Asian-associated ancestry cluster had fewer N-insertions in productive TCRs than the approximately 700-donor mean.

In regard to this clone: The specificity of this receptor is unknown. The record has no base qualities; no much larger clone is one base away.

The germline V gene supplies CDR1 SNHLY and CDR2 FYNNEI. Counted from cysteine to phenylalanine, this CDR3 has 16 amino acids. The read is trimmed to its CDR3 DNA, 48 bases read in frame from base 1. V loses 4 bases, J loses 5 bases, and the germline ends lie 17 bases apart. The cohort consisted of some 670 healthy bone marrow donors. At the time of sampling, every cohort member was nominally healthy, though immune exposures that went unrecorded were likely present. The donor was CMV seropositive and belonged to the group of 250 to 300 seropositive cohort members. Every donor gave a peripheral blood sample, and the peripheral blood mononuclear cells from that sample were used for TCR beta sequencing. Genomic DNA was extracted from the blood cell samples with the Qiagen DNeasy Blood Extraction Kit.

This TCR was recovered from a man between 60 and 70 years old in good health and CMV-seropositive. This chain joins TRBV2 to TRBJ2-2; matching of 6 bases hints at TRBD1 as the D gene. Material: PBMCs. The CDR3 is CASSATGLSRTGELFF. The DNA sequence is as follows: TGTGCCAGCAGTGCTACAGGGTTGTCCCGGACCGGGGAGCTGTTTTTT.